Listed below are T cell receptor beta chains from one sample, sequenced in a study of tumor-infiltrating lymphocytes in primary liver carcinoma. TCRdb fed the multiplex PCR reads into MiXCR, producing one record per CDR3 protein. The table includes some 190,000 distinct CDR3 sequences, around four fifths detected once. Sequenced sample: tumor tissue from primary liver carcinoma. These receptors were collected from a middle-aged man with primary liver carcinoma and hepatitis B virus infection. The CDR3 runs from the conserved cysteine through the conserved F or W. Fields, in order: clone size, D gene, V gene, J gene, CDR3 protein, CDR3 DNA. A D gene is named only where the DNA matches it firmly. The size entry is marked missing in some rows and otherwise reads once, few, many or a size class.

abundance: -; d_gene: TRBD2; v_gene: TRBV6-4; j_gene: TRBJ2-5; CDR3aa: CANDRTSGTEGTQYF; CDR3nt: TGTGCCAATGACAGGACTAGCGGGACGGAAGGGACCCAGTACTTC
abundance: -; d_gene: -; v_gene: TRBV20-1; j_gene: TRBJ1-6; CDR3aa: CSADRSSYNSPLHF; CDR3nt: TGCAGTGCCGACAGGAGCTCCTATAATTCACCCCTCCACTTT
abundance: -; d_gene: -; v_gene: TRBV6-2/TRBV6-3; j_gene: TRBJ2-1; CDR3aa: CPSSYATGSDEQFF; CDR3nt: TGTCCCAGCAGTTACGCTACAGGATCCGATGAGCAGTTCTTC
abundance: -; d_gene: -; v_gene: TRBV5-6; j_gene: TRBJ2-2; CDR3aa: CASSTLRENTGDLFF; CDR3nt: TGTGCCAGCAGTACCCTACGAGAGAACACCGGGGATCTGTTTTTT
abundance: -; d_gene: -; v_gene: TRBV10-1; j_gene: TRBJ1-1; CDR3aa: CASMDNFNTEAFF; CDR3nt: TGCGCTAGTATGGACAATTTCAACACTGAAGCTTTCTTT
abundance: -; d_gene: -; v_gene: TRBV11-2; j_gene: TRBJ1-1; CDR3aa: CANSPLWPITEAFF; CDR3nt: TGTGCCAACAGCCCCCTCTGGCCGATCACTGAAGCTTTCTTT
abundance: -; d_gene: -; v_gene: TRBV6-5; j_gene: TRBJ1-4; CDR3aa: CASNYSSGTSNEKLFF; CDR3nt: TGTGCCAGCAATTATTCGTCCGGGACGTCAAATGAAAAACTGTTTTTT
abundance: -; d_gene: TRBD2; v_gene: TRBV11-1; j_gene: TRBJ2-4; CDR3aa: CARSSPGTSGTKNIHYF; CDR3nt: TGTGCCAGGAGCTCTCCCGGGACTAGTGGGACCAAAAACATTCACTACTTC
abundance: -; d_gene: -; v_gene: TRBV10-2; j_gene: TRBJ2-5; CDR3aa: CATSDTRAETQYF; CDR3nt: TGCGCCACCAGTGATACCAGGGCGGAGACCCAGTATTTC
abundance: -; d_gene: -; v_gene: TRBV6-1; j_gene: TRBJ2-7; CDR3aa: CASRLASSYEQYF; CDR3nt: TGTGCCAGCAGGTTAGCGAGTTCATACGAGCAGTACTTC
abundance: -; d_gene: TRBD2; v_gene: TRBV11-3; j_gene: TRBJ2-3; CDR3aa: CTSSGSPAGGVDTQNF; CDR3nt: TGTACCAGCAGTGGCAGCCCGGCGGGAGGGGTGGATACGCAGAATTTT
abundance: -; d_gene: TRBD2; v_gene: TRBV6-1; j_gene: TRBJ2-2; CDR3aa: CASREGLVGGLGSGELFF; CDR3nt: TGTGCCAGCAGGGAGGGACTAGTGGGAGGGCTCGGCTCCGGGGAGCTGTTTTTT
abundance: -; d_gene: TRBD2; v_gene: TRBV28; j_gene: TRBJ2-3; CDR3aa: CASSPGAGERDTQYF; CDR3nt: TGTGCCAGCAGCCCAGGAGCGGGGGAGAGGGACACGCAGTATTTT
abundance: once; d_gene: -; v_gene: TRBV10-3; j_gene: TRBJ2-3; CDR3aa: CAISEFTDIQYF; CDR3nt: TGTGCCATCAGTGAGTTCACAGATATACAGTATTTT
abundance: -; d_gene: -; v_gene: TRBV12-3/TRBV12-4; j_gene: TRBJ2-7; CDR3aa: CANSSIPTGHEQYF; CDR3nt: TGTGCCAACAGTTCTATCCCCACAGGTCACGAGCAGTACTTC
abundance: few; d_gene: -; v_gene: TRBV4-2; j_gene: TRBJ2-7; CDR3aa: CVSSQAPGPNYEQYF; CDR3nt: TGTGTCAGTAGCCAAGCCCCGGGACCAAACTACGAGCAGTACTTC
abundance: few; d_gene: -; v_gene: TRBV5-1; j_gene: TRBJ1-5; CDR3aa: CAGSSGPEQPQHF; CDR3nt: TGCGCCGGCAGCTCAGGACCGGAACAGCCCCAGCATTTT
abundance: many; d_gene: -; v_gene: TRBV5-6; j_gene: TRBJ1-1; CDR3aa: CASRAIQQNTEAFF; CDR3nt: TGTGCCAGCAGGGCAATCCAGCAAAACACTGAAGCTTTCTTT
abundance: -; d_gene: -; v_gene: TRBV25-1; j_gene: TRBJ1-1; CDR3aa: CASTGDMGLTEAFF; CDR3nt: TGTGCCAGCACTGGTGACATGGGGCTAACTGAAGCTTTCTTT
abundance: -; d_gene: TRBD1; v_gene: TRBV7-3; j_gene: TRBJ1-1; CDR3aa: CASSGTGRIAEAFF; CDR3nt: TGTGCCAGCAGCGGGACAGGGAGGATAGCTGAAGCTTTCTTT
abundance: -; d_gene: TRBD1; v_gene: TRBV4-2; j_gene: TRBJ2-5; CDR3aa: CTSSQDRTGGYETQYF; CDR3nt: TGTACCAGCAGCCAAGATAGAACAGGGGGCTACGAGACTCAGTACTTC
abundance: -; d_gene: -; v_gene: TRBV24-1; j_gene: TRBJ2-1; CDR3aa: CATSDSPGHGQFF; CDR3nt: TGTGCCACCAGTGATTCCCCGGGCCATGGGCAGTTCTTC
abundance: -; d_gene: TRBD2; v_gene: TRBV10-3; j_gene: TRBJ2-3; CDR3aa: CATGLAGVDLQYF; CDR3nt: TGTGCCACTGGACTAGCGGGAGTAGATTTGCAGTATTTT
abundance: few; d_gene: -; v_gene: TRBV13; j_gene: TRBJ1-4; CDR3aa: CASSPNGGKLIF; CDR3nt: TGTGCCAGCAGCCCTAACGGGGGAAAACTGATTTTT
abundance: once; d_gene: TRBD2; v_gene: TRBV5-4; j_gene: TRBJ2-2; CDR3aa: CGSSLRLAGKNTGRLFF; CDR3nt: TGTGGCAGCAGCTTGCGGCTAGCGGGAAAGAACACCGGGAGGCTGTTTTTT
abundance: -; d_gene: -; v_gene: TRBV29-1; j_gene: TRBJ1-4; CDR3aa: CGVDLGMGEKLFF; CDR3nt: TGCGGCGTTGACCTAGGGATGGGTGAAAAACTGTTTTTT